The 9 T cell receptor beta chains given below trace back to one sample, sequenced in a study of blood T cell repertoires in COVID-19. The protocol was immunoSEQ multiplex PCR, while the TCRdb copy is restricted to in-frame clones and leaves out a portion. The data contain some 44,000 clones, around 91% of them singletons. The sequenced sample consisted of peripheral blood. The receptors stem from a man aged 45-65 years with active COVID-19.

This clone appeared a single time. The chain links TRBV5-1 to TRBJ2-3; 9 nucleotides agree with TRBD2. V lost 1 base and J lost 5; bases outside the gene matches: 5. The CDR3 is 15 amino acids. Per germline, CDR1 SGHRS and CDR2 YFSETQ. CDR3 nucleotide sequence: TGCGCCAGCAGCTTGTCAGCGGGGGGCGTAGATACGCAGTATTTT. Protein product: CASSLSAGGVDTQYF.

V gene TRBV2 combines with J gene TRBJ1-5; 8 bases are shared with TRBD1. Germline V lookup: CDR1 SNHLY, CDR2 FYNNEI. CDR3 length: 15 amino acids. The junction had 9 bases not matched to a gene; V was cut back by 6 bases and J by 5 bases. The CDR3 nucleotides are TGTGCCAGCAGCGCGGGACCAGGGGGCCATCAGCCCCAGCATTTT. It codes for CASSAGPGGHQPQHF.

This chain links TRBV11-2 with TRBJ2-1; D might be TRBD1 (5 bases). Trimming took 0 bases from V and 5 from J, leaving 5 bases between them. The V gene's germline CDR1 is SGHAT and CDR2 FQNNGV. The CDR3 totals 13 residues. CDR3 nucleotides: TGTGCCAGCAGCTTAGAAGGGGACAATGAGCAGTTCTTC. Protein product: CASSLEGDNEQFF.

The chain is built from TRBV28 and TRBJ1-5, with D perhaps matching TRBD1 (5 bases). Germline V gene lookup returns CDR1 MDHEN and CDR2 SYDVKM. This CDR3 has 15 residues. Trimming pared 2 bases from V and 6 bases from J, leaving 14 bases between. The CDR3: CASSLVAGWVQPQHF. CDR3 nucleotide sequence: TGTGCCAGCAGTTTAGTGGCAGGGTGGGTTCAGCCCCAGCATTTT.

This clone was observed a few times. V and J are TRBV5-1 and TRBJ2-3; 8 bases agree with TRBD1. The CDR3 has 14 residues. V dropped 6 bases and J dropped 3; count of bases not matched to a gene: 6. Germline V CDR1 and CDR2: SGHRS, YFSETQ. CDR3 residues: CASTQGARTDTQYF. The CDR3 DNA follows: TGCGCCAGCACTCAGGGGGCCCGGACAGATACGCAGTATTTT.

V is TRBV28 and J is TRBJ2-3, with no clear D. V was cut by 7 bases and J by 10 bases, with 18 bases left in between. CDR1 is MDHEN and CDR2 is SYDVKM in the germline V gene. The CDR3 is 13 residues long. The CDR3 region has the DNA TGTGCCAGCAACCGAAAATCTACCTCATCGCAGTATTTT. This sequence encodes CASNRKSTSSQYF. Full variable domain (rest looked up from reference TRBV28 and TRBJ2-3): DVKVTQSSRYLVKRTGEKVFLECVQDMDHENMFWYRQDPGLGLRLIYFSYDVKMKEKGDIPEGYSVSREKKERFSLILESASTNQTSMYLCASNRKSTSSQYFGPGTRLTVL.

V is TRBV7-9 and J is TRBJ1-4; 8 nucleotides agree with TRBD1. The CDR3 has 15 amino acids. The trim removed 3 bases at V and 2 bases at J, leaving 2 bases unmatched. Germline loops: CDR1 SEHNR, CDR2 FQNEAQ (reference sequence). Here the CDR3 reads CASSLDRATNEKLFF. The CDR3 DNA sequence: TGTGCCAGCAGCTTGGACAGGGCGACTAATGAAAAACTGTTTTTT.

The chain has TRBV10-2 and TRBJ1-2, with 8 bases aligning to TRBD1. Germline CDR1 WSHSY, CDR2 SAAADI. With 6 bases clipped from V and 0 bases from J, the junction kept 3 bases outside the gene matches. The CDR3 is made up of 14 amino acids. The CDR3 DNA follows: TGCGCCAGCAGAGAGACAGGGGCTAACTATGGCTACACCTTC. Its translation: CASRETGANYGYTF.

The chain couples TRBV3-1 (or the pseudogene TRBV3-2) to TRBJ2-7, with 10 positions matching TRBD2. The germline V gene encodes CDR1 LGHDT and CDR2 YNNKEL (reference sequence). The CDR3 extends over 12 amino acids. Trimming at V came to 2 bases and at J to 10 bases, leaving 2 bases not matched to a gene. CDR3 sequence reads: CASSQSSGGQYF. The CDR3 DNA reads as TGTGCCAGCAGCCAATCTAGCGGGGGACAGTACTTC.